These T cell receptor beta chains were read from a single sample in a study of PD-L1 blockade in urothelial cancer. Produced via immunoSEQ multiplex PCR; TCRdb's table is partial and in-frame only. Seen here are more than 60,000 clones, roughly 86% observed once, and the top ten hold approximately 11%. The specimen was PBMCs, collected around atezolizumab (anti-PD-L1) treatment. The receptors were gathered from a man aged 55-75 years with urothelial cancer. Both conserved end residues are part of each CDR3. Each record gives: J gene, V gene, CDR3 length, D gene, clone size, CDR3 protein, CDR3 DNA. A D gene is named only where the DNA matches it firmly. Size is omitted from some rows. Given values are once, few, many or a class for expanded clones.

TRBJ1-1	TRBV12-5	14	NA	NA	CASGLPTGFTEAFF	TGTGCTAGTGGTTTGCCCACAGGGTTCACTGAAGCTTTCTTT
TRBJ1-1	TRBV6-5	13	NA	NA	CASSYGQNTEAFF	TGTGCCAGCAGTTACGGGCAGAACACTGAAGCTTTCTTT
TRBJ2-1	TRBV15	15	NA	NA	CATSRGGGRENEQFF	TGTGCCACCAGCAGGGGGGGCGGGAGAGAGAATGAGCAGTTCTTC
TRBJ2-5	TRBV29-1	12	NA	NA	CSVEGGLATQYF	TGCAGCGTTGAAGGGGGCCTGGCGACCCAGTACTTC
TRBJ1-3	TRBV6-1	14	NA	NA	CASSEHISGNTIYF	TGTGCCAGCAGTGAACACATTTCTGGAAACACCATATATTTT
TRBJ1-1	TRBV30	13	TRBD1	NA	CAWSLTGAVGAFF	TGTGCCTGGAGTCTGACAGGGGCGGTCGGAGCTTTCTTT
TRBJ2-1	TRBV6-6	14	NA	once	CAHCRGGFDNEQFF	TGTGCCCACTGCCGAGGGGGTTTCGACAATGAGCAGTTCTTC
TRBJ1-4	TRBV5-1	18	TRBD1	NA	CASSLGGQGVSGWGKLFF	TGCGCCAGCAGCTTGGGTGGACAGGGTGTCTCCGGGTGGGGAAAACTGTTTTTT
TRBJ2-7	TRBV4-3	18	TRBD1	NA	CASSQDLLGQGVSYEQYF	TGCGCCAGCAGCCAAGATCTTTTGGGACAGGGGGTCTCCTACGAGCAGTACTTC
TRBJ2-1	TRBV19	15	TRBD2	NA	CASSGLAGGYNEQFF	TGTGCCAGTAGTGGCCTAGCGGGAGGCTACAATGAGCAGTTCTTC
TRBJ2-1	TRBV28	14	TRBD2	NA	CATRIAGSFNEQFF	TGTGCCACCAGAATAGCGGGAAGCTTCAATGAGCAGTTCTTC
TRBJ1-2	TRBV18	13	NA	once	CASSPDLLYGYTF	TGTGCCAGCTCACCCGACTTACTCTATGGCTACACCTTC
TRBJ1-2	TRBV9	13	TRBD1	NA	CASSLRDRGGYTF	TGTGCCAGCAGCCTACGGGACAGGGGTGGCTACACCTTC
TRBJ2-7	TRBV4-3	17	NA	NA	CASSQDVPPGVPYEQYF	TGCGCCAGCAGCCAAGATGTTCCGCCAGGGGTTCCCTACGAGCAGTACTTC
TRBJ1-1	TRBV18	13	NA	NA	CASSPTGIAEAFF	TGTGCCAGCTCACCGACAGGAATCGCTGAAGCTTTCTTT
TRBJ2-7	TRBV6-6	8	NA	once	CASGEQYF	TGTGCCTCGGGGGAGCAGTACTTC
TRBJ1-3	TRBV4-3	18	TRBD1	NA	CASSQDIGGTGGGNTIYF	TGCGCCAGCAGCCAAGATATAGGCGGGACAGGGGGAGGAAACACCATATATTTT
TRBJ2-1	TRBV6-5	10	NA	NA	CAGLWNEQFF	TGTGCCGGCCTGTGGAATGAGCAGTTCTTC
TRBJ1-5	TRBV10-1	13	NA	once	CASRRTVNQPQHF	TGCGCCAGCAGACGGACAGTAAATCAGCCCCAGCATTTT
TRBJ2-3	TRBV5-8	15	TRBD2	NA	CASSPGTSGSDTQYF	TGTGCCAGCAGCCCCGGGACTAGCGGGTCAGATACGCAGTATTTT
TRBJ2-7	TRBV28	14	TRBD1	NA	CASRRQGRSYEQYF	TGTGCCAGCAGGCGACAGGGGAGGTCCTACGAGCAGTACTTC
TRBJ2-7	TRBV30	12	NA	NA	CAWSRGSYEQYF	TGTGCCTGGAGTAGAGGTTCCTACGAGCAGTACTTC
TRBJ2-1	TRBV30	14	TRBD2	NA	CAWSLGLAGGEQFF	TGTGCCTGGAGCCTAGGACTAGCGGGAGGCGAGCAGTTCTTC
TRBJ2-7	TRBV19	13	NA	NA	CASSIGLGYEQYF	TGTGCCAGTAGTATAGGGCTAGGCTACGAGCAGTACTTC
TRBJ1-2	TRBV30	11	TRBD1	few	CATGQGYGYTF	TGTGCCACGGGACAGGGGTATGGCTACACCTTC
TRBJ2-1	TRBV2	15	TRBD2	NA	CASGAIRGGDNEQFF	TGTGCCAGCGGAGCGATTCGCGGGGGAGACAATGAGCAGTTCTTC
TRBJ2-3	TRBV6-1	16	NA	NA	CASSERGLTSTDTQYF	TGTGCCAGCAGTGAGAGAGGCCTAACCTCCACAGATACGCAGTATTTT
TRBJ2-1	TRBV27	14	TRBD1	NA	CASSFPGGYNEQFF	TGTGCCAGCAGTTTTCCAGGGGGCTACAATGAGCAGTTCTTC
TRBJ2-7	TRBV7-2	15	TRBD1	NA	CASSFRDRGHYEQYF	TGTGCCAGCAGCTTTCGGGACAGGGGTCACTACGAGCAGTACTTC
TRBJ1-1	TRBV7-9	14	NA	NA	CASSPRVGNSGAFF	TGTGCCAGCAGCCCGAGGGTCGGCAATTCTGGAGCTTTCTTT
TRBJ1-1	TRBV10-3	13	NA	NA	CAISDSSYTEAFF	TGTGCCATCAGTGACAGTTCTTACACTGAAGCTTTCTTT
TRBJ2-1	TRBV5-4	14	TRBD2	NA	CGTHSSGDYNEQFF	TGTGGTACCCACTCTAGCGGAGACTACAATGAGCAGTTCTTC
TRBJ2-7	TRBV6-5	15	TRBD2	NA	CASRESGGALYEQYF	TGTGCCAGCAGAGAGAGCGGGGGGGCCCTCTACGAGCAGTACTTC
TRBJ2-7	TRBV10-3	15	TRBD1	NA	CAISEGQGGAYEQYF	TGTGCCATCAGTGAGGGACAGGGTGGCGCCTACGAGCAGTACTTC
TRBJ2-6	TRBV29-1	14	NA	NA	CSVAGRSGANVLTF	TGCAGCGTTGCGGGGAGATCTGGGGCCAACGTCCTGACTTTC
TRBJ2-1	TRBV10-3	18	TRBD2	NA	CAISELGTSGKTYNEQFF	TGTGCCATCAGTGAGCTAGGGACTAGCGGGAAAACCTACAATGAGCAGTTCTTC
TRBJ2-7	TRBV10-3	15	NA	NA	CAISDPGLPTTEQYF	TGTGCCATCAGTGACCCGGGACTTCCCACTACCGAGCAGTACTTC
TRBJ1-5	TRBV5-1	14	NA	NA	CASRPGTPDQPQHF	TGCGCCAGCAGACCAGGGACTCCTGATCAGCCCCAGCATTTT
TRBJ1-3	TRBV7-2	15	NA	NA	CASSLGQGSGNTIYF	TGTGCCAGCAGCTTAGGTCAGGGATCTGGAAACACCATATATTTT
TRBJ1-1	TRBV7-9	16	TRBD1	few	CASSPPDRGVNTEAFF	TGTGCCAGCAGCCCACCGGACAGGGGAGTGAACACTGAAGCTTTCTTT
TRBJ2-3	TRBV5-4	15	NA	NA	CASRALGTSTDTQYF	TGTGCCAGCAGGGCCTTGGGCACTAGCACAGATACGCAGTATTTT
TRBJ2-3	TRBV25-1	18	TRBD1	NA	CASSPGPRTGPRTDTQYF	TGTGCCAGCAGTCCGGGACCAAGGACAGGTCCCCGCACAGATACGCAGTATTTT
TRBJ2-5	TRBV9	14	NA	NA	CASSARGTQETQYF	TGTGCCAGCAGCGCACGGGGGACCCAAGAGACCCAGTACTTC
TRBJ1-4	TRBV19	12	NA	NA	CASSILAEKLFF	TGTGCCAGTAGTATTTTAGCTGAAAAACTGTTTTTT
TRBJ1-2	TRBV28	12	NA	NA	CASSLSDYGYTF	TGTGCCAGCAGTTTATCAGATTATGGCTACACCTTC
TRBJ2-7	TRBV7-6	14	NA	NA	CASSLDFSGYEQYF	TGTGCCAGCAGCTTAGATTTTTCGGGGTACGAGCAGTACTTC
TRBJ1-5	TRBV27	14	NA	NA	CASSFRYSNQPQHF	TGTGCCAGCAGTTTCCGGTATAGCAATCAGCCCCAGCATTTT
TRBJ2-7	TRBV6-5	12	NA	NA	CASRATEYEQYF	TGTGCCAGCAGAGCCACCGAATACGAGCAGTACTTC
TRBJ1-5	TRBV2	13	TRBD1	once	CALGQGPNQPQHF	TGTGCCCTAGGACAGGGACCAAATCAGCCCCAGCATTTT
TRBJ2-7	TRBV14	11	NA	few	CASSQEAGQYF	TGTGCCAGCAGCCAAGAAGCCGGGCAGTACTTC
TRBJ2-2	TRBV5-1	16	TRBD2	NA	CASSFSSGRDTGELFF	TGCGCCAGCAGCTTTTCTAGCGGGAGGGATACCGGGGAGCTGTTTTTT
TRBJ2-7	TRBV5-1	17	TRBD2	NA	CASSGGLAGGPGYEQYF	TGCGCCAGCAGCGGAGGACTAGCGGGAGGGCCAGGATACGAGCAGTACTTC
TRBJ1-1	TRBV5-4	19	NA	NA	CASSSYARRPLGANTEAFF	TGTGCCAGCAGCTCGTACGCCAGGCGACCGCTAGGGGCGAACACTGAAGCTTTCTTT
TRBJ2-5	TRBV6-6	11	TRBD2	NA	CASSFRDYQYF	TGTGCCAGCAGTTTCCGGGACTACCAGTACTTC
TRBJ2-3	TRBV5-1	15	TRBD2	NA	CASSLRTSDADTQYF	TGCGCCAGCAGCTTGCGGACTAGCGACGCAGATACGCAGTATTTT
TRBJ2-7	TRBV11-1	15	TRBD1	NA	CASSPRDRDRYEQYF	TGTGCCAGCAGCCCAAGGGACAGGGATCGGTACGAGCAGTACTTC
TRBJ2-2	TRBV2	15	TRBD1	NA	CASSKDRGYTGELFF	TGTGCCAGCTCCAAGGACAGGGGATACACCGGGGAGCTGTTTTTT
TRBJ2-1	TRBV19	15	NA	NA	CASTTHGEGRNEQFF	TGTGCCAGCACCACCCACGGGGAAGGGAGGAATGAGCAGTTCTTC
TRBJ2-7	TRBV19	15	TRBD1	NA	CASSIVGQGIYEQYF	TGTGCCAGTAGTATAGTGGGACAGGGTATCTACGAGCAGTACTTC